This T cell receptor beta chain was sequenced for a study of blood T cells in healthy people across ages. V trimming: 5 bases; J trimming: 4 bases; junction bases outside the gene matches: 9. Per germline, CDR1 MDHEN and CDR2 SYDVKM. This CDR3 spans 15 amino acids. Using a J-beta primer mix together with a sample-barcoded 5' primer, a second PCR was run for roughly 6 to 12 cycles. Using its own MiXCR run on the 5' RACE reads, TCRdb lists one record per CDR3 protein. The sample lists about 720,000 distinct CDR3 sequences; around 25% were seen once. A further study also used this sample, focusing on T cells of mothers and their children.

Sequenced sample: blood. The chain recombines TRBV28 with TRBJ2-7, with 9 bases lining up with TRBD1. The sequence derives from a boy younger than 18 in good health. The CDR3 here is CASSGNRGRGYEQYF. The CDR3 nucleotides read TGTGCCAGCAGTGGCAACAGGGGGCGCGGGTACGAGCAGTACTTC.